This TCR beta chain was identified during a study of blood T cell repertoires in COVID-19. Authors' data handling: Estimated nucleated cell counts came from reference gene primer amplification. Here immunoSEQ multiplex PCR was the method, and the copy in TCRdb shows in-frame clones only, minus some. The V and J calls and the clone size are those of that table, but D and trimming were determined from the DNA. The sample lists fewer than 400,000 clones, over 75% occurring once. The CDR3 is 13 amino acids. CDR1 and CDR2 from the germline V gene are MRHNA and SNTAGT. V shed 5 bases, J shed 6 bases, and the junction held 6 bases outside the gene matches. Resolution of symptoms, clearance, or two negative PCRs was present in recovered Cohort 3 donors.

The chain is built from TRBV6-4 and TRBJ1-2; 7 bases fit TRBD1. The sequencing sample was made of PBMCs or T cells enriched from blood (not recorded which). This clonotype was obtained from a man aged 25-40 years who had recovered from COVID-19. The CDR3 DNA sequence: TGTGCCAGCAGTAAGACAGGGATGGATGGCTACACCTTC. This encodes CASSKTGMDGYTF.